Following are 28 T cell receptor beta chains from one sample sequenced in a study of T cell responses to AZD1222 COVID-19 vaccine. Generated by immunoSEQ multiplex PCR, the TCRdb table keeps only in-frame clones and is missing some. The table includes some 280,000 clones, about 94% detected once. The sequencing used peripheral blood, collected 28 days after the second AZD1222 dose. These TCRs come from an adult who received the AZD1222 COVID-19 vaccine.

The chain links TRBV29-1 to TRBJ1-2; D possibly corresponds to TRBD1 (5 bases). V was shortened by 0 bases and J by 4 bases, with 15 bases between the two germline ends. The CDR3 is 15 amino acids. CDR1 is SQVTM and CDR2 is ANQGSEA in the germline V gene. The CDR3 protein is CSVEDGGEGFYGYTF. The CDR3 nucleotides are TGCAGCGTTGAAGATGGGGGGGAAGGGTTCTATGGCTACACCTTC.

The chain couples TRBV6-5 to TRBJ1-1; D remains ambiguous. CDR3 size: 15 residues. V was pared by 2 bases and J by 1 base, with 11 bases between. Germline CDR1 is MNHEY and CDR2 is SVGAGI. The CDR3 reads CASSYDPEGNTEAFF. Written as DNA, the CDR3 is TGTGCCAGCAGTTACGACCCCGAAGGGAACACTGAAGCTTTCTTT.

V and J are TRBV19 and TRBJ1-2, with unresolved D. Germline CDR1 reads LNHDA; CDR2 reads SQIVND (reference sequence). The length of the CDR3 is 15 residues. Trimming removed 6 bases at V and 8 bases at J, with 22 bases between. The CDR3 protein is CASSTVPIKDEGYTF. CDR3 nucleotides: TGTGCCAGTAGCACGGTCCCGATAAAAGACGAGGGCTACACCTTC.

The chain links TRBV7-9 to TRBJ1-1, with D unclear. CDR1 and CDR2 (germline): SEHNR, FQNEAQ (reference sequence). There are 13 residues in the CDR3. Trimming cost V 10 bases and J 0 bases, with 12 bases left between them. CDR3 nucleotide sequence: TGTGCCATCATTCGGACGGTGAACACTGAAGCTTTCTTT. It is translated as CAIIRTVNTEAFF. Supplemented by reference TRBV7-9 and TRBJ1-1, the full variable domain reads DTGVSQNPRHKITKRGQNVTFRCDPISEHNRLYWYRQTLGQGPEFLTYFQNEAQLEKSRLLSDRFSAERPKGSFSTLEIQRTEQGDSAMYLCAIIRTVNTEAFFGQGTRLTVV.

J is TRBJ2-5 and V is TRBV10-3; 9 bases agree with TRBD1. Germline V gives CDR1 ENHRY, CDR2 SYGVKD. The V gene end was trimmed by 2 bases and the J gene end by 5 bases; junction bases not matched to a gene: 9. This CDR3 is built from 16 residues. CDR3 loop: CAISEPRDRDRETQYF. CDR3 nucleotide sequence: TGTGCCATCAGTGAGCCCCGGGACAGGGACAGGGAGACCCAGTACTTC.

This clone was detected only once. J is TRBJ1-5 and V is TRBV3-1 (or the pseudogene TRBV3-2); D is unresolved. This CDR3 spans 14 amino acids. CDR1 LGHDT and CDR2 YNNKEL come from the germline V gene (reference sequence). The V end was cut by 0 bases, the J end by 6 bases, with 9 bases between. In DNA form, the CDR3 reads TGTGCCAGCAGCCAAGACTCAACGGGTCAGCCCCAGCATTTT. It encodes CASSQDSTGQPQHF.

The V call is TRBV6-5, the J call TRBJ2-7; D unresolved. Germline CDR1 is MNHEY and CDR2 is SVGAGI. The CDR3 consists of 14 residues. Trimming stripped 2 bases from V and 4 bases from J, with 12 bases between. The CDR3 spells CASSYIPGPYEQYF. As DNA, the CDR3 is TGTGCCAGCAGTTACATCCCCGGGCCGTACGAGCAGTACTTC.

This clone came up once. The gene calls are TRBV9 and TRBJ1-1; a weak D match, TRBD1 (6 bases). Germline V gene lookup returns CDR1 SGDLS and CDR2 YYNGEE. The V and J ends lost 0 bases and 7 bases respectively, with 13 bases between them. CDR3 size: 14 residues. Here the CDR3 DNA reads TGTGCCAGCAGCGTAGGAGGTGAGGGGGTTGAAGCTTTCTTT. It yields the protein CASSVGGEGVEAFF. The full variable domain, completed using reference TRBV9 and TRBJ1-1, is DSGVTQTPKHLITATGQRVTLRCSPRSGDLSVYWYQQSLDQGLQFLIQYYNGEERAKGNILERFSAQQFPDLHSELNLSSLELGDSALYFCASSVGGEGVEAFFGQGTRLTVV.

CDR3 sequence: CASSPMSVGATNEKLFF. CDR3 sequence (DNA): TGTGCCAGCTCACCAATGAGCGTAGGAGCAACTAATGAAAAACTGTTTTTT. V and J are TRBV18 and TRBJ1-4; D gene unclear. The CDR3 runs to 17 residues. With 2 bases removed from V and 0 bases from J, the gap between germline ends came to 13 bases. The germline V gene has CDR1 KGHSH and CDR2 LQKENI.

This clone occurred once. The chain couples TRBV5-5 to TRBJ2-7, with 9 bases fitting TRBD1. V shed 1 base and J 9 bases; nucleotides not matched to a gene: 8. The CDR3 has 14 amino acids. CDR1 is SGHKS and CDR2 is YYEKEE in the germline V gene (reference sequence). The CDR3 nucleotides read TGTGCCAGCAGCTTGAACAGGGGGCCACTGGGGCAGTACTTC. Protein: CASSLNRGPLGQYF.

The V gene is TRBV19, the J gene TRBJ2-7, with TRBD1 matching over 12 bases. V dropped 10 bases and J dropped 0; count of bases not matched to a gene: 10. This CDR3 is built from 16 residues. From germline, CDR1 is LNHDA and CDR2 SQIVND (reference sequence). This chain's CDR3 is CATGTGGASRSYEQYF. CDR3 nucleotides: TGTGCCACCGGGACAGGGGGCGCTTCCCGCTCCTACGAGCAGTACTTC.

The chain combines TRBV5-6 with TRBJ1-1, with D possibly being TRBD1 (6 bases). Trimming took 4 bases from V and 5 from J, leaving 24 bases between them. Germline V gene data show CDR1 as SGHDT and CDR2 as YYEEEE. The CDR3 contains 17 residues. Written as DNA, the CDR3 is TGTGCCAGCAGCACTCCCGGGACACCAACCCGGAGGACTGAAGCTTTCTTT. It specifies CASSTPGTPTRRTEAFF.

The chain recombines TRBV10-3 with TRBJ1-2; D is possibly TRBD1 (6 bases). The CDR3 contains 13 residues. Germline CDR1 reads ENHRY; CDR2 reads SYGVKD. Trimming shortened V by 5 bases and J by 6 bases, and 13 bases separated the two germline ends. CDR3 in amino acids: CAISLQGVDGYTF. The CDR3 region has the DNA TGTGCCATCAGTCTACAGGGAGTTGATGGCTACACCTTC.

CDR3 in DNA: TGTGCCAGCAGTGAAGGGGATGGGGCGGAAGATACGCAGTATTTT. This sequence encodes CASSEGDGAEDTQYF. The rearrangement joins TRBV2 to TRBJ2-3; D possibly corresponds to TRBD1 (5 bases). The CDR3 totals 15 residues. The germline V and J ends were trimmed by 1 base and 5 bases, with 13 bases remaining between them. Germline values: CDR1 SNHLY, CDR2 FYNNEI.

This chain's CDR3 is CASREPSTGNTEAFF. In DNA, the CDR3 is TGTGCCAGTAGAGAGCCCTCGACAGGGAACACTGAAGCTTTCTTT. The V call is TRBV19, the J call TRBJ1-1; TRBD1 is a possible D gene (6 bases). CDR1 is LNHDA, CDR2 SQIVND, per germline (reference sequence). V was shortened by 6 bases and J by 1 base, with 15 bases between the two germline ends. The CDR3 is 15 amino acids. Based on the CDR3 plus reference TRBV19 and TRBJ1-1, the full variable domain is DGGITQSPKYLFRKEGQNVTLSCEQNLNHDAMYWYRQDPGQGLRLIYYSQIVNDFQKGDIAEGYSVSREKKESFPLTVTSAQKNPTAFYLCASREPSTGNTEAFFGQGTRLTVV.

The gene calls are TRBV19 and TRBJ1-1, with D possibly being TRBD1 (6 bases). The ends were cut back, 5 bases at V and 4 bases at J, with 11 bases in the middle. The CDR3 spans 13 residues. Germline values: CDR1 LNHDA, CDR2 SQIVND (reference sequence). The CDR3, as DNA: TGTGCCAGTAGTCCGACAGGCGGCACTGAAGCTTTCTTT. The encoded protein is CASSPTGGTEAFF.

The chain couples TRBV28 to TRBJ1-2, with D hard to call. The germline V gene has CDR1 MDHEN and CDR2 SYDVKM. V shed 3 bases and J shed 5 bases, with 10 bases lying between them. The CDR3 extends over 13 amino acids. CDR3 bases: TGTGCCAGCAGTTTGGGCAGTTCGTATGGCTACACCTTC. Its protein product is CASSLGSSYGYTF.

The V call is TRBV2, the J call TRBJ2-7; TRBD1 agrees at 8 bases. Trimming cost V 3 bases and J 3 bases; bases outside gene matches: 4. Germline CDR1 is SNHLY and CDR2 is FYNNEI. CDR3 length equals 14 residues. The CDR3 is CASSDSDRDYEQYF. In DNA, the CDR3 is TGTGCCAGCAGTGATTCGGACAGGGACTACGAGCAGTACTTC.

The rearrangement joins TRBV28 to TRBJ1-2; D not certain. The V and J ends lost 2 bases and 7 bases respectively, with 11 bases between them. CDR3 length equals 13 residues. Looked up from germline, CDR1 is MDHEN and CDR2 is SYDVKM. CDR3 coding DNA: TGTGCCAGCAGTTTAACCGGCCCGGGTGGCTACACCTTC. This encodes CASSLTGPGGYTF.

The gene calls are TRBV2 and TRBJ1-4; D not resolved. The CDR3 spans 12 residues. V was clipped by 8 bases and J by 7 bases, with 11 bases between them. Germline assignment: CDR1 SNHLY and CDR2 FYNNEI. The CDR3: CASGGEFEKLFF. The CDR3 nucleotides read TGTGCCAGCGGTGGGGAATTTGAAAAACTGTTTTTT. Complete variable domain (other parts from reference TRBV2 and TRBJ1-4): EPEVTQTPSHQVTQMGQEVILRCVPISNHLYFYWYRQILGQKVEFLVSFYNNEISEKSEIFDDQFSVERPDGSNFTLKIRSTKLEDSAMYFCASGGEFEKLFFGSGTQLSVL.

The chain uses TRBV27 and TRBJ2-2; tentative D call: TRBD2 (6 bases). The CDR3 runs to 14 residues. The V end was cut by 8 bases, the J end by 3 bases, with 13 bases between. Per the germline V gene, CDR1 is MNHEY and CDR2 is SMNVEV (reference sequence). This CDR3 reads CASRLAWDTGELFF. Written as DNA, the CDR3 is TGTGCCAGCCGGCTAGCGTGGGACACCGGGGAGCTGTTTTTT.

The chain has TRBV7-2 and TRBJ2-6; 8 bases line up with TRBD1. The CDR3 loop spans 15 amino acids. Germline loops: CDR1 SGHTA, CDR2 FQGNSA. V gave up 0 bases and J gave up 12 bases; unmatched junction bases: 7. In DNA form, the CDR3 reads TGTGCCAGCAGCTTAGCGCCACAGGGGGTAGGCGTCCTGACTTTC. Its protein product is CASSLAPQGVGVLTF.

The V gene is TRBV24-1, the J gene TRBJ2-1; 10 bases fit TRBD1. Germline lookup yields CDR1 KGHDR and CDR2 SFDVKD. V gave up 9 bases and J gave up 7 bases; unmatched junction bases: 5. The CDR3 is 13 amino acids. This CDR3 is CATGGQGRNEQFF. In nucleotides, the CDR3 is TGTGCCACCGGGGGACAGGGGAGAAATGAGCAGTTCTTC.

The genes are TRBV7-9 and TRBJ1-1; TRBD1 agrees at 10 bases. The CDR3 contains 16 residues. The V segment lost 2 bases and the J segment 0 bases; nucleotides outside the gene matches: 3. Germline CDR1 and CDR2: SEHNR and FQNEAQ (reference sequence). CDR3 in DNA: TGTGCCAGCAGCTTATGGACAGGGGGAGTGAACACTGAAGCTTTCTTT. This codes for CASSLWTGGVNTEAFF. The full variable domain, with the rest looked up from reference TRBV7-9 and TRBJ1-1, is DTGVSQNPRHKITKRGQNVTFRCDPISEHNRLYWYRQTLGQGPEFLTYFQNEAQLEKSRLLSDRFSAERPKGSFSTLEIQRTEQGDSAMYLCASSLWTGGVNTEAFFGQGTRLTVV.

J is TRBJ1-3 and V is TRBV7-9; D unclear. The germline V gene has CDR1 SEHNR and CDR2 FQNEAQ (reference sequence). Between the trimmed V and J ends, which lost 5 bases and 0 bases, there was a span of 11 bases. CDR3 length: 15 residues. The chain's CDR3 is CASSPHRRSGNTIYF. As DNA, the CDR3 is TGTGCCAGCAGCCCACACCGTCGCTCTGGAAACACCATATATTTT.

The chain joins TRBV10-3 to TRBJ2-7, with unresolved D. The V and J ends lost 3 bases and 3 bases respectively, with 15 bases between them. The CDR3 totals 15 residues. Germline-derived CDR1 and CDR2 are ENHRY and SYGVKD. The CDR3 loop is CAISEVRGQVYEQYF. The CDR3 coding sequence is TGTGCCATCAGTGAAGTTCGTGGCCAAGTCTACGAGCAGTACTTC.

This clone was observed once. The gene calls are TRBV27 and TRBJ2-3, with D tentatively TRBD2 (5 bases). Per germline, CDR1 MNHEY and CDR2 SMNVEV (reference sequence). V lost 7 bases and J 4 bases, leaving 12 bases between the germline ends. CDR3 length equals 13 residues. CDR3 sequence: CASKARAADTQYF. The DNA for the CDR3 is TGTGCCAGCAAGGCCAGAGCGGCAGATACGCAGTATTTT.

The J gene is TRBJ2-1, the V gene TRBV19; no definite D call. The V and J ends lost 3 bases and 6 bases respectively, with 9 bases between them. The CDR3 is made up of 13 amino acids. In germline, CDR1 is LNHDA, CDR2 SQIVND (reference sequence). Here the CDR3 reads CASSIWPLNEQFF. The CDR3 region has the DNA TGTGCCAGTAGTATTTGGCCTCTCAATGAGCAGTTCTTC.